This TCR beta chain was recovered during a study of beta chain features in type 1 diabetes. The CDR3 covers 14 residues. Germline V gene sequence: CDR1 SNHLY, CDR2 FYNNEI. Trimming took 5 bases from V and 3 from J; bases not matched to a gene: 6. Expressed TCRB transcripts were sequenced because the entire RNA isolate underwent reverse transcription. Generated by immunoSEQ multiplex PCR, the TCRdb table keeps only in-frame clones and is missing some. The sample has around 500,000 clones, roughly an eighth seen once. The V and J genes are TRBV2 and TRBJ2-5, with 7 bases aligning to TRBD1. This clonotype was obtained from a woman between 18 and 29 years old in good health. Sequencing was done on a sample of naive CD4+ T cells from blood. CDR3 in amino acids: CASSWDRGEETQYF. The CDR3, as DNA: TGTGCCAGCAGTTGGGACAGAGGGGAAGAGACCCAGTACTTC. Supplemented by reference TRBV2 and TRBJ2-5, the full variable domain reads EPEVTQTPSHQVTQMGQEVILRCVPISNHLYFYWYRQILGQKVEFLVSFYNNEISEKSEIFDDQFSVERPDGSNFTLKIRSTKLEDSAMYFCASSWDRGEETQYFGPGTRLLVL.